This TCR beta chain comes out of a study of PD-1 blockade in mismatch repair-deficient tumors. The ends were cut back, 1 base at V and 4 bases at J, with 16 bases in the middle. The CDR3 loop spans 16 amino acids. Germline V gene sequence: CDR1 LNHDA, CDR2 SQIVND (reference sequence). Method: immunoSEQ multiplex PCR; TCRdb's copy keeps in-frame clones and lacks some. The data show roughly 120,000 clones, roughly 90% seen once. PCR or immunohistochemistry showed mismatch repair deficiency in every enrolled patient. Three pembrolizumab responders had their TCRs sequenced. This sequence was found in an adult with mismatch repair-deficient cancer. The V call is TRBV19, the J call TRBJ1-1; D might be TRBD1 (6 bases). The sample was peripheral blood, taken approximately 69 weeks after starting pembrolizumab. CDR3 DNA: TGTGCCAGTAGTATAGGGGAGGGGGGAGGCGGCACTGAAGCTTTCTTT. This codes for CASSIGEGGGGTEAFF. The variable domain in full, with the rest retrieved from reference TRBV19 and TRBJ1-1, is DGGITQSPKYLFRKEGQNVTLSCEQNLNHDAMYWYRQDPGQGLRLIYYSQIVNDFQKGDIAEGYSVSREKKESFPLTVTSAQKNPTAFYLCASSIGEGGGGTEAFFGQGTRLTVV.